The sequence of this TCR beta chain was determined in a study of beta chain features in type 1 diabetes. Purity above 95% was achieved in all sorted populations. Germline V gene data show CDR1 as MNHEY and CDR2 as SMNVEV (reference sequence). The CDR3 loop spans 16 amino acids. V was shortened by 8 bases and J by 0 bases, with 14 bases between the two germline ends. Broader study findings: Any HLA effect on TCRB rearrangement was left unresolved by small sub-analyses. Because the template was cDNA, high-expressing cells might be over-represented.

Of the isolated RNA, all was reverse transcribed, and so the sequenced material was expressed TCRB transcripts. The method was immunoSEQ multiplex PCR; TCRdb's version includes in-frame clones alone and lacks a portion of them. The sample contains about 620,000 clones, less than 20% of which appear only once. This clone was detected only a few times. The antigen is unknown. Sequenced: naive CD4+ T cells from blood. The clonotype comes from a man aged 18 to 30 in good health. The J gene is TRBJ1-6, the V gene TRBV27, with D possibly matching TRBD1 (6 bases). The CDR3 region has the DNA TGTGCCAGCGGTCGGGACATGAGCTCCTATAATTCACCCCTCCACTTT. Its translation: CASGRDMSSYNSPLHF.